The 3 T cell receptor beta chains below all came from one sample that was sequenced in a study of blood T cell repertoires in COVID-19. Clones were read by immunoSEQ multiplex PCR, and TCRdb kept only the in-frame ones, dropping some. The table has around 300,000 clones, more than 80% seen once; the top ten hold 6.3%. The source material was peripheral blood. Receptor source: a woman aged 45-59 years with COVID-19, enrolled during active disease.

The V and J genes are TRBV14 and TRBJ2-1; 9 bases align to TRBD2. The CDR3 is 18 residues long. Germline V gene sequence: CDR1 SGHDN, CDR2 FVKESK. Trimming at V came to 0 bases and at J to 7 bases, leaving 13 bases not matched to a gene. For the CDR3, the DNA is TGTGCCAGCAGCCAAGATCCCTCGGTGGGCGGGAGGGGAAATGAGCAGTTCTTC. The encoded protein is CASSQDPSVGGRGNEQFF.

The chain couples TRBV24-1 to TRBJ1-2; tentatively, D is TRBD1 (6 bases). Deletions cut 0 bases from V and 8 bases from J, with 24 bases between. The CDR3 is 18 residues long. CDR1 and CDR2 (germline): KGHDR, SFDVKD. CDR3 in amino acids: CATSDLQYQFRGAGGYTF. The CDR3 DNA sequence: TGTGCCACCAGTGATTTGCAGTACCAATTCCGGGGGGCGGGAGGCTACACCTTC.

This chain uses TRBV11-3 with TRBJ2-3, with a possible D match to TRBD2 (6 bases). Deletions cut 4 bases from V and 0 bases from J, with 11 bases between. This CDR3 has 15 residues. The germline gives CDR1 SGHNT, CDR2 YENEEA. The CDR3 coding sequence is TGTGCCAGCAGCTGGGACTCCCCGAGCACAGATACGCAGTATTTT. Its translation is CASSWDSPSTDTQYF.